This TCR beta chain is from a study of OX40 agonist ivuxolimab in advanced cancers. Looking at the study overall: Subjects had a mean age of 60 years, with a range of about 20 to 85; approximately 83% were male.

The repertoire was sequenced with immunoSEQ multiplex PCR; TCRdb's copy has only in-frame clones and lacks some. The sample yields around 90,000 clones, roughly 90% seen once. In regard to this clone: Its specificity is not known.

Study observations and caveats: Patients with a partial response at 0.1-3.0 mg/kg had among the lowest clonal expansion. CD4+ T cells averaged fewer expanded clones than CD8+ T cells. Normalized T-cell clonal expansion was also low in some nonresponders.

Deletions cut 3 bases from V and 6 bases from J, with 3 bases between. Germline values: CDR1 MNHEY, CDR2 SMNVEV (reference sequence). This CDR3 is built from 12 residues. V and J are TRBV27 and TRBJ1-6; D call uncertain. The source was CD4+ or CD8+ T cells sorted from blood, collected in a trial of the OX40 agonist ivuxolimab. This receptor was taken from an adult with an advanced solid tumor such as melanoma, head and neck, liver or kidney cancer. The DNA of the CDR3 is TGTGCCAGCAGTTTCGCTAATTCACCCCTCCACTTT. Translating it yields CASSFANSPLHF.